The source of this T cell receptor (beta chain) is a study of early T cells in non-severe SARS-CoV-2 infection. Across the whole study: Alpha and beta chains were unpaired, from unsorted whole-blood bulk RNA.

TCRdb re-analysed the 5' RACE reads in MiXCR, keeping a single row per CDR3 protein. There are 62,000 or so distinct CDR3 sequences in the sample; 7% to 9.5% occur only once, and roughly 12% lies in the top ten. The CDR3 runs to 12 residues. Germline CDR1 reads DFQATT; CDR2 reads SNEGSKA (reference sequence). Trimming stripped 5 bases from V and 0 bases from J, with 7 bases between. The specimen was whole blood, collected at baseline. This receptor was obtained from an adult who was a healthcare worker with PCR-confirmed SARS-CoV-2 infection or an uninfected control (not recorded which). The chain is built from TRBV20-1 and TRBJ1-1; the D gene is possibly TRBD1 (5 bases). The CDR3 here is CSALQVNTEAFF. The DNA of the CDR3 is TGCAGTGCTCTACAGGTGAACACTGAAGCTTTCTTT.